This TCR beta chain was identified during a study of T-cell memory formation after mild COVID-19. Across the study: The TCR clusters were mostly specific to one donor. Study results and limitations: That cross-reactive memory joined was suggested by some responding clones appearing in pre-infection memory. There was a balanced CD4/CD8 profile in clones contracting day 15 to 85, and later expanders leaned CD4+. Researchers report contracting CD4+ clones mostly in CM and EM, with CD8+ clones in EMRA.

TCRdb fed the 5' RACE reads into MiXCR, producing one record per CDR3 protein. This table has around 530,000 distinct CDR3 sequences, about 20% appearing once. A few counts support this clonotype. Its antigen remains unidentified. CDR3 length equals 15 residues. The V end lost 8 bases, the J end lost 3 bases, and 19 bases lay between the germline ends. The clonotype originates from an adult woman who had mild COVID-19 (a few samples of this study predate the infection). Cell type and time point are not known. V and J are TRBV12-3 or TRBV12-4 and TRBJ1-2; weak D call: TRBD1 (5 bases). The sample was PBMCs or a T cell subset sorted from them (not recorded which). CDR3 amino acids: CASYSELGADYGYTF. The CDR3 DNA sequence: TGTGCCAGCTATTCGGAACTCGGGGCAGACTATGGCTACACCTTC.